The clone carrying this TCR beta chain showed up just a few times. Its antigen is currently unknown. Sequencing templates came from extracted RNA that was reverse transcribed into cDNA. Profiling relied on immunoSEQ multiplex PCR, and the TCRdb table lists in-frame clones only, not all of them. The sample records around 140,000 clones, roughly 52% being singletons. With 4 bases removed from V and 3 bases from J, the gap between germline ends came to 10 bases. The CDR3 has 14 amino acids. Germline values: CDR1 LNHDA, CDR2 SQIVND (reference sequence). The sample originates from a study of CD8+ T cells in alopecia areata. Looking at the study overall: The duration of tofacitinib was 6 to 18 months, with 6 months off drug afterward.

Regarding the study as a whole: Lesional scalp, notably in alopecia totalis/universalis, had clonality above that of normal scalp. Only one nonresponder was present, which leaves the link between baseline CD8+ expansion and response uncertain.

Treatment denoted: oral pan-JAK inhibitor, 5-10 mg twice daily. This material consisted of CD8+ T cells sorted from blood, taken at week 4, from a patient treated with tofacitinib. This chain connects TRBV19 to TRBJ1-5; TRBD1 might be the D (5 bases). The source of this sequence is a human donor with alopecia areata. CDR3 amino acids: CASSTRDYNQPQHF. In nucleotides, the CDR3 is TGTGCCAGTAGTACCCGGGACTACAATCAGCCCCAGCATTTT.